Presented here are 19 T cell receptor beta chains from one specimen sequenced in a study of CD8 T cells in Susac syndrome. The RNA input was roughly 0.45 to 1 ug, and it was reverse transcribed with random hexamers. Each CDR3 protein gets one entry after TCRdb re-called the immunoSEQ multiplex PCR reads with MiXCR. This sample carries some 300,000 distinct CDR3 sequences, roughly 85% of them seen once, and the ten largest clones take around 0.22%. The material sequenced was CD8+ T cells from PBMCs. The receptor set was obtained from a human donor with multiple sclerosis.

CDR3 coding DNA: TGTGCCAGTAGTTTTGACAGGCCCTACTCTGGAAACACCATATATTTT. Amino acid sequence: CASSFDRPYSGNTIYF. The rearrangement uses TRBV19 and TRBJ1-3; D may be TRBD1 (6 bases). This CDR3 is 16 amino acids long. The V end lost 5 bases, the J end lost 0 bases, and 14 bases lay between the germline ends. Germline values: CDR1 LNHDA, CDR2 SQIVND (reference sequence).

J is TRBJ2-7 and V is TRBV28; D gene uncertain. CDR3 length: 13 amino acids. Trimming removed 2 bases from V and 2 bases from J, with 7 bases in between. From germline, CDR1 is MDHEN and CDR2 SYDVKM. The DNA of the CDR3 is TGTGCCAGCAGTTTAGAAGAGGCCTACGAGCAGTACTTC. Translating it yields CASSLEEAYEQYF.

The V call is TRBV19, the J call TRBJ2-1, with D tentatively TRBD2 (5 bases). The CDR3 sequence is 16 residues long. CDR1 and CDR2 (germline): LNHDA, SQIVND (reference sequence). Trimming took off 5 bases at V and 5 bases at J, with 19 bases between the two ends. DNA for the CDR3: TGTGCCAGTAGTGCCTCCCGTGGGCGGGTGAACAATGAGCAGTTCTTC. Its translation: CASSASRGRVNNEQFF.

This chain uses TRBV5-4 with TRBJ2-7; the D is unclear. CDR1 is SGHNT and CDR2 is YYREEE in the germline V gene (reference sequence). Trimming removed 1 base from V and 3 bases from J, with 14 bases in between. The CDR3 contains 15 residues. CDR3 DNA sequence: TGTGCCAGCAGCTTGCCCTCTATGGGATTCTACGAGCAGTACTTC. Protein: CASSLPSMGFYEQYF.

As concerns this clonotype: The junction shows a germline mismatch at one end, possibly a read error. This chain connects TRBV28 to TRBJ1-5, with unresolved D. The CDR3 is made up of 13 amino acids. Germline V gene sequence: CDR1 MDHEN, CDR2 SYDVKM. The DNA of the CDR3 is TGTGCCTGCAGTTACGACTTGTATCAGCCCCAGCATTTT. Translation gives CACSYDLYQPQHF.

CDR3 sequence reads: CASSEVSPRGQDRFYGYTF. The CDR3 DNA reads as TGTGCCAGCAGTGAGGTTTCCCCCAGGGGGCAGGACCGATTCTATGGCTACACCTTC. V and J are TRBV2 and TRBJ1-2, with 8 bases fitting TRBD1. CDR1 is SNHLY and CDR2 is FYNNEI in the germline V gene. Trimming removed 3 bases from V and 4 bases from J; junction bases left unmatched: 19. The CDR3 runs 19 residues. Using reference TRBV2 and TRBJ1-2 for the parts outside the CDR3, the full variable domain is EPEVTQTPSHQVTQMGQEVILRCVPISNHLYFYWYRQILGQKVEFLVSFYNNEISEKSEIFDDQFSVERPDGSNFTLKIRSTKLEDSAMYFCASSEVSPRGQDRFYGYTFGSGTRLTVV.

This chain links TRBV5-6 with TRBJ1-5; the D gene is possibly TRBD1 (6 bases). Germline CDR1 reads SGHDT; CDR2 reads YYEEEE. The V end was cut by 3 bases, the J end by 6 bases, with 13 bases between. The CDR3 extends over 14 amino acids. This chain's CDR3 is CASSSAGGAQPQHF. The CDR3 DNA is TGTGCCAGCAGCTCTGCGGGGGGGGCTCAGCCCCAGCATTTT.

V gene TRBV14 combines with J gene TRBJ2-3, with 7 bases matching TRBD1. CDR3 size: 16 residues. The germline gives CDR1 SGHDN, CDR2 FVKESK. V was clipped by 5 bases and J by 3 bases; unmatched bases: 11. DNA of the CDR3: TGTGCCAGCAGCGCACGGGACAGCCTGGGGACAGATACGCAGTATTTT. Protein: CASSARDSLGTDTQYF.

The chain links TRBV28 to TRBJ1-5; D perhaps matches TRBD1 (6 bases). The CDR3 has 18 amino acids. V lost 5 bases to trimming and J lost 3 bases, with 23 bases between them. Germline V gene sequence: CDR1 MDHEN, CDR2 SYDVKM. The CDR3 loop reads CASSPDGQRPLLNQPQHF. DNA for the CDR3: TGTGCCAGCAGTCCCGACGGACAGCGCCCGCTTCTCAATCAGCCCCAGCATTTT.

The chain joins TRBV2 to TRBJ1-4; a weak D match, TRBD1 (5 bases). The CDR3 extends over 15 amino acids. Germline lookup yields CDR1 SNHLY and CDR2 FYNNEI. Trimming took off 6 bases at V and 7 bases at J, with 18 bases between the two ends. The CDR3 spells CASRAFRDLLEKLFF. As DNA, the CDR3 is TGTGCCAGCAGGGCTTTCCGGGACTTACTTGAAAAACTGTTTTTT.

The chain couples TRBV28 to TRBJ2-3; possibly TRBD1 for D (5 bases). This CDR3 region has 20 residues. V was pared by 1 base and J by 3 bases, with 26 bases between. The V gene's germline CDR1 is MDHEN and CDR2 SYDVKM. The CDR3, as DNA: TGTGCCAGCAGTTTATTACCCCCTTGGGGCAGGAGCATAACTACAGATACGCAGTATTTT. Protein sequence: CASSLLPPWGRSITTDTQYF.

This clonotype has just a few counts. The genes are TRBV28 and TRBJ2-7, with 7 positions matching TRBD2. The CDR3 is made up of 14 amino acids. After removal of 7 bases from V and 0 bases from J, the junction contained 6 bases not matched to a gene. Per the germline V gene, CDR1 is MDHEN and CDR2 is SYDVKM. The CDR3 nucleotides are TGTGCCAGCAAGAGGGCGGGAGCCTCCTACGAGCAGTACTTC. This encodes CASKRAGASYEQYF.

The chain is built from TRBV20-1 and TRBJ2-6; D is perhaps TRBD2 (6 bases). Germline V gives CDR1 DFQATT, CDR2 SNEGSKA (reference sequence). This CDR3 contains 18 residues. V lost 6 bases to trimming and J lost 1 base, with 22 bases between them. The CDR3: CSARRGREFRSGANVLTF. The CDR3 DNA reads as TGCAGTGCCCGGAGGGGTCGGGAGTTTAGGTCTGGGGCCAACGTCCTGACTTTC.

This sequence joins TRBV7-8 and TRBJ2-1; the match to TRBD2 covers 15 bases. The CDR3 consists of 16 residues. CDR1 and CDR2 (germline): SGHVS, FQNEAQ. The trim removed 1 base at V and 12 bases at J, leaving 7 bases unmatched. Here the CDR3 DNA reads TGTGCCAGCAGCTTAGGCGGGACTAGCGGGAGGAGGGCGCAGTTCTTC. Amino acid sequence: CASSLGGTSGRRAQFF.

The CDR3 spells CASSFVGSNYGYTF. The CDR3 DNA reads TGTGCCAGCAGCTTCGTGGGCTCGAACTATGGCTACACCTTC. This sequence joins TRBV7-9 and TRBJ1-2; D gene ambiguous. Trimming cost V 3 bases and J 2 bases, with 10 bases left between them. This CDR3 is built from 14 residues. Germline V gene data show CDR1 as SEHNR and CDR2 as FQNEAQ (reference sequence).

The chain couples TRBV30 to TRBJ2-3; D assignment may be TRBD1 or TRBD2 (5 bases each). V lost 4 bases and J lost 2, with 10 bases in between. Germline lookup yields CDR1 GTSNPN and CDR2 SVGIG (reference sequence). This CDR3 is 13 amino acids long. CDR3 region: CAWMGDDTDTQYF. The DNA of the CDR3 is TGTGCCTGGATGGGGGATGACACAGATACGCAGTATTTT.

The chain joins TRBV12-3 or TRBV12-4 to TRBJ2-1, with 10 bases that match TRBD1. With V trimmed by 7 bases and J by 9 bases, 12 bases remained unmatched. The CDR3 has 15 residues. This chain's CDR3 is CASILGRDRGSEQFF. In nucleotides, the CDR3 is TGTGCCAGCATTCTGGGCCGGGACAGGGGAAGTGAGCAGTTCTTC.

The V and J genes are TRBV20-1 and TRBJ2-5, with 7 bases identical to TRBD2. CDR3 size: 16 residues. V dropped 7 bases and J dropped 2; count of bases not matched to a gene: 16. The germline V gene has CDR1 DFQATT and CDR2 SNEGSKA (reference sequence). The CDR3 region has the DNA TGCAGTGGATTAGCTAGAGCGGGATCACTTCAAGAGACCCAGTACTTC. It is translated as CSGLARAGSLQETQYF.

This chain joins TRBV7-9 and TRBJ2-1, with 9 bases that match TRBD2. The CDR3 has 14 residues. Losses at the gene ends were 8 bases for V and 6 bases for J; bases not matched to a gene: 8. Germline CDR1 and CDR2: SEHNR and FQNEAQ (reference sequence). CDR3 sequence (DNA): TGTGCCAGCCGGCGGGAGGGCCTCCTCAATGAGCAGTTCTTC. This translates into CASRREGLLNEQFF.